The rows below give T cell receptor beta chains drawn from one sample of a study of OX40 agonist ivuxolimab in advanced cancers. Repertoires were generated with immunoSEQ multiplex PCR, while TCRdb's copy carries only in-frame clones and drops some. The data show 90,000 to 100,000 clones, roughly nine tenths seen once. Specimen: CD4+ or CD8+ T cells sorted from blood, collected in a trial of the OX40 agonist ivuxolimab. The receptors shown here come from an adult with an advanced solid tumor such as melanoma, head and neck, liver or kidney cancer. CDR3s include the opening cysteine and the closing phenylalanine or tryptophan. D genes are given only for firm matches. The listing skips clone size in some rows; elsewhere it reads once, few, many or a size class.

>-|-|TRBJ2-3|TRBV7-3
CASGPSTDTQYF
TGTGCCAGCGGTCCTTCAACAGATACGCAGTATTTT
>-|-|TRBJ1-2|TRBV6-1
CASSALGEAIYGYTF
TGTGCCAGCAGTGCCCTTGGGGAGGCGATCTATGGCTACACCTTC
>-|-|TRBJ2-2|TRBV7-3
CASSLTVNTGELFF
TGTGCCAGCAGCTTAACCGTGAACACCGGGGAGCTGTTTTTT
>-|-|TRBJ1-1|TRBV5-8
CASSLTHLNTEAFF
TGTGCCAGCAGCTTGACACACTTGAACACTGAAGCTTTCTTT
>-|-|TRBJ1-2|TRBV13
CASSPRRGKYGYTF
TGTGCCAGCAGCCCTCGAAGGGGAAAATATGGCTACACCTTC
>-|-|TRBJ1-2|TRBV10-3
CAISELREPYGYTF
TGTGCCATCAGTGAGTTGAGAGAGCCCTATGGCTACACCTTC
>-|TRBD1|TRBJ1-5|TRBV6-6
CASSTRTGNNQPQHF
TGTGCCAGCAGTACCCGGACAGGGAACAATCAGCCCCAGCATTTT
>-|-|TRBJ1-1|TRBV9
CASSPSLENTEAFF
TGTGCCAGCAGTCCTTCCCTCGAGAACACTGAAGCTTTCTTT
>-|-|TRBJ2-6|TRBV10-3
CAISDPGSGANVLTF
TGTGCCATCAGTGATCCGGGCTCTGGGGCCAACGTCCTGACTTTC
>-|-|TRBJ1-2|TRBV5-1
CASSLEATYYGYTF
TGCGCCAGCAGCTTGGAGGCCACCTACTATGGCTACACCTTC
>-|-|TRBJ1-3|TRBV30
CAWGTSGNTIYF
TGTGCCTGGGGGACCTCTGGAAACACCATATATTTT
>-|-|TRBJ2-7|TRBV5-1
CASSPEVERREQYF
TGCGCCAGCAGCCCCGAGGTGGAGCGGCGCGAGCAGTACTTC
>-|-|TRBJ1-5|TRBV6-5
CASSTLKPPSETQHF
TGTGCCAGCAGTACACTAAAGCCCCCCTCGGAGACCCAGCATTTT
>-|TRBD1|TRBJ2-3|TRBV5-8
CASVQGATDTQYF
TGTGCCAGCGTACAGGGGGCAACAGATACGCAGTATTTT
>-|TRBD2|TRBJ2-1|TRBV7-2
CASSLRLAGDNEQFF
TGTGCCAGCAGCTTACGGCTAGCGGGAGATAATGAGCAGTTCTTC
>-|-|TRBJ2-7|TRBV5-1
CASSLDAREQYF
TGCGCCAGCAGCTTGGACGCTCGGGAGCAGTACTTC
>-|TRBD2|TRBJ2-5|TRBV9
CASSASSGRETQYF
TGTGCCAGCAGCGCCTCCAGCGGGAGAGAGACCCAGTACTTC
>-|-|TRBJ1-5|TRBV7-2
CASSLAAGERQPQHF
TGTGCCAGCAGCTTAGCGGCAGGGGAACGGCAGCCCCAGCATTTT
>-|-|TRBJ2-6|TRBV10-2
CASGVRQSGANVLTF
TGCGCCAGCGGTGTCAGACAGTCTGGGGCCAACGTCCTGACTTTC
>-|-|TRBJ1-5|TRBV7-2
CASSPFNQPQHF
TGTGCCAGCAGCCCATTCAATCAGCCCCAGCATTTT
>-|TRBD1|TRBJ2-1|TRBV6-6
CASTPGQGYNEQFF
TGTGCCAGCACGCCGGGACAGGGCTACAATGAGCAGTTCTTC
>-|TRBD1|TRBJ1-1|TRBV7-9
CASSYQGDNTEAFF
TGTGCCAGCAGCTACCAGGGGGATAACACTGAAGCTTTCTTT
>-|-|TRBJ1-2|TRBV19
CASSMRGNNYGYTF
TGTGCCAGTAGTATGAGGGGGAACAACTATGGCTACACCTTC
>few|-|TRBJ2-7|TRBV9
CASSAHLDEQYF
TGTGCCAGCAGCGCCCACCTCGACGAGCAGTACTTC
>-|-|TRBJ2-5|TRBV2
CASSVLRQETQYF
TGTGCCAGCAGTGTACTCCGACAAGAGACCCAGTACTTC
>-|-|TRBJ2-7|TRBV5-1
CASSLAEGIEQYF
TGCGCCAGCAGCTTGGCCGAAGGTATCGAGCAGTACTTC
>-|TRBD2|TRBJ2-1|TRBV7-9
CASAGAFDEQFF
TGTGCCAGCGCGGGAGCTTTTGATGAGCAGTTCTTC
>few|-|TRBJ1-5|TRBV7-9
CASSKGDPVGNQPQHF
TGTGCCAGCAGCAAGGGGGATCCCGTGGGCAATCAGCCCCAGCATTTT
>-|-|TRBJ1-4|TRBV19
CASSMNGLTNEKLFF
TGTGCCAGTAGTATGAACGGCCTTACTAATGAAAAACTGTTTTTT
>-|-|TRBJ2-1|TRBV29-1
CSFNEGLVHEQFF
TGCAGCTTTAACGAGGGCCTTGTTCATGAGCAGTTCTTC
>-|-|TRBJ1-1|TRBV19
CASSNGQNTEAFF
TGTGCCAGTAGTAATGGACAGAACACTGAAGCTTTCTTT
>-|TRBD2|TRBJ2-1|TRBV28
CASSSGTSGGYNEQFF
TGTGCCAGCAGTTCCGGGACTAGCGGGGGTTACAATGAGCAGTTCTTC
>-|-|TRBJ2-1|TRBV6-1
CASDFLYNEQFF
TGTGCCAGCGACTTTCTTTACAATGAGCAGTTCTTC
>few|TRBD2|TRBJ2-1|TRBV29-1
CSVITSGYNEQFF
TGCAGCGTAATAACTAGCGGCTACAATGAGCAGTTCTTC
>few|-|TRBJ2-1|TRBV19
CASSSGPGAMNEQFF
TGTGCCAGTTCTAGTGGGCCGGGAGCAATGAATGAGCAGTTCTTC
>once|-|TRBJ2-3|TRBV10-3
CAISGEDYPDTQYF
TGTGCCATCAGTGGGGAAGATTACCCAGATACGCAGTATTTT
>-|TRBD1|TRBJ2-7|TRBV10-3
CAISESLGQGKNEQYF
TGTGCCATCAGTGAGTCCCTGGGACAGGGAAAGAACGAGCAGTACTTC